The entry below describes one TCR beta chain. Some clones are missing from TCRdb's copy, which holds only in-frame ones; the method was immunoSEQ multiplex PCR. This sample has over 2 million clones, with 90% to 95% found just once. The source of the sample is a study of shared clonotypes between healthy human individuals. Germline CDR1 reads MDHEN; CDR2 reads SYDVKM. After removal of 3 bases from V and 4 bases from J, the junction contained 5 bases not matched to a gene. The CDR3 contains 15 residues. This receptor was identified in a man younger than 35 in good health. Source material: naive CD4+ T cells sorted from blood. The subset denotes: CD45RA+ positively selected. The gene calls are TRBV28 and TRBJ1-2, with 10 bases lining up with TRBD1. The CDR3 region has the DNA TGTGCCAGCAGTTTCGACAGGGGGCGGGTCTATGGCTACACCTTC. Translated, it gives CASSFDRGRVYGYTF.